This T cell receptor (beta chain) was captured by sequencing in a study of shared clonotypes between healthy human individuals. A word on this clone: The target antigen is unknown.

Sequencing was performed with immunoSEQ multiplex PCR; in TCRdb, only in-frame clones are kept and a portion is missing. Among some 2 million clones, roughly 94% were seen once, and the ten largest hold 1% to 1.5%. Terminally differentiated effector memory CD45RA+ cells were excluded from the naive CD8 cells, which were CD45RO-negative and positively selected for CCR7. Germline CDR1 is MGHRA and CDR2 is YSYEKL. This CDR3 comprises 15 residues. V lost 6 bases to trimming and J lost 8 bases; unmatched junction nucleotides: 11. Overall study findings and caveats: All-four-donor shared clonotypes had higher generation probabilities than non-shared clonotypes did.

Sequencing input: naive CD8+ T cells sorted from blood. The rearrangement uses TRBV4-1 and TRBJ2-1, with 9 bases aligning to TRBD2. The TCR comes from a man aged 18 to 30 in good health. CDR3: CASSPPGLAVDEQFF. The CDR3 nucleotides read TGCGCCAGCAGTCCCCCGGGACTAGCAGTAGATGAGCAGTTCTTC.